The 5 T cell receptor beta chains presented below share a single source sample, sequenced in a study of cytomegalovirus exposure and HLA in healthy donors. This PCR relied on a set of 60 Vbeta primers and 13 Jbeta primers. Only in-frame clones appear in the TCRdb table, and some are missing; sequencing was by immunoSEQ multiplex PCR. This sample has about 130,000 clones; under 85% occur once, and the top ten carry roughly 3.1%. Sequencing used PBMCs. The origin of the receptors is a man aged 25 to 40 in good health and CMV-seronegative.

The J gene is TRBJ1-4, the V gene TRBV7-2; weak D call: TRBD1 (5 bases). V lost 5 bases, J lost 0 bases, and 10 bases lay in between. Germline lookup yields CDR1 SGHTA and CDR2 FQGNSA. The length of the CDR3 is 15 residues. DNA for the CDR3: TGTGCCAGCAGCCTAAGACAGTCAACTAATGAAAAACTGTTTTTT. It translates to CASSLRQSTNEKLFF.

This clone came up a few times. The chain couples TRBV4-1 to TRBJ1-2; 7 bases map to TRBD1. CDR1 and CDR2 (germline): MGHRA, YSYEKL. There are 15 residues in the CDR3. The V segment lost 3 bases and the J segment 5 bases; nucleotides outside the gene matches: 9. CDR3 nucleotide sequence: TGCGCCAGCAGCCACCCCGGGACAGTAGAATATGGCTACACCTTC. Protein product: CASSHPGTVEYGYTF.

This clone was recorded a few times. The J gene is TRBJ1-2, the V gene TRBV5-4; no firm D call. This CDR3 has 15 residues. The germline V gene encodes CDR1 SGHNT and CDR2 YYREEE (reference sequence). Trimming left V 2 bases short and J 2 bases short, with 13 bases between. CDR3 sequence (DNA): TGTGCCAGCAGCTTTGTCGGCGGCACAAACTATGGCTACACCTTC. Translation gives CASSFVGGTNYGYTF.

The count of this clone is one. This rearrangement joins TRBV7-6 to TRBJ2-7; TRBD1 aligns across 8 bases. From germline, CDR1 is SGHVS and CDR2 FNYEAQ. V lost 1 base to trimming and J lost 5 bases; unmatched junction nucleotides: 7. This CDR3 is built from 15 residues. This CDR3 is CASSLGTGLVDEQYF. DNA for the CDR3: TGTGCCAGCAGCTTAGGGACAGGGCTAGTGGACGAGCAGTACTTC.

This chain uses TRBV20-1 with TRBJ1-2, with TRBD1 as a possible D gene (6 bases). CDR3 length equals 11 residues. CDR1 is DFQATT, CDR2 SNEGSKA, per germline (reference sequence). V was clipped by 4 bases and J by 3 bases, with 6 bases between them. CDR3 region: CSATGDYGYTF. The CDR3 bases are TGCAGTGCTACAGGGGACTATGGCTACACCTTC.